The 9 T cell receptor beta chains below were found in one sample sequenced in a study of glioma-infiltrating T cells. Using RNA template, CDR3s of TCR alpha and beta were amplified with iRepertoire arm-PCR. TCRdb passed the multiplex PCR reads through MiXCR, listing each CDR3 protein once. Of about 140,000 distinct CDR3 sequences listed, about 39% were seen once; the top ten hold around 18%. The sequenced sample consisted of glioma tissue, nonneoplastic brain tissue, or PBMCs (not recorded which). The receptors stem from a human donor with low-grade glioma or glioblastoma, undergoing nonglioma brain surgery, or in good health (not recorded which).

This clonotype was seen a handful of times. The gene calls are TRBV6-5 and TRBJ2-7, with D possibly TRBD1 on 6 matching bases. Germline CDR1 is MNHEY and CDR2 is SVGAGI. V lost 2 bases, J lost 4 bases, and 12 bases lay in between. The CDR3 consists of 14 residues. The DNA for the CDR3 is TGTGCCAGCAGTTACACAGGGAGCGCGTACGAGCAGTACTTC. This codes for CASSYTGSAYEQYF.

CDR3 bases: TGTGCCAGCAGTTTCGGACAGTTCTCTGGAAACACCATATATTTT. This encodes CASSFGQFSGNTIYF. This rearrangement joins TRBV6-1 to TRBJ1-3, with D perhaps matching TRBD1 (6 bases). Germline CDR1 is MNHNS and CDR2 is SASEGT. The CDR3 totals 15 residues. V lost 5 bases to trimming and J lost 0 bases, with 11 bases between them.

Of note for this clonotype: This sequence may be a read error, since a much larger clone differs from it by one base. The gene calls are TRBV20-1 and TRBJ2-3, with 7 positions matching TRBD1. This CDR3 is 12 amino acids long. Germline values: CDR1 DFQATT, CDR2 SNEGSKA (reference sequence). V lost 6 bases and J lost 4; bases outside the gene matches: 4. CDR3 bases: TGCAGTGCCAGACAGGGTCCAGATACGCAGTATTTT. Its protein is CSARQGPDTQYF.

This clonotype was observed a handful of times. The V gene is TRBV4-1, the J gene TRBJ2-5, with TRBD1 matching 10 bases. With V trimmed by 0 bases and J by 4 bases, 11 bases remained unmatched. The CDR3 totals 18 residues. Germline CDR1 MGHRA, CDR2 YSYEKL. The CDR3 nucleotides read TGCGCCAGCAGCCAAGATTTTCGGGACAGGGGTATAAGAGAGACCCAGTACTTC. Encoded protein: CASSQDFRDRGIRETQYF.

The J gene is TRBJ2-5, the V gene TRBV2; possibly TRBD1 for D (5 bases). V lost 5 bases, J lost 0 bases, and 7 bases lay in between. Germline lookup yields CDR1 SNHLY and CDR2 FYNNEI. There are 13 residues in the CDR3. CDR3 DNA sequence: TGTGCCAGCAGTCGGACAAACCAAGAGACCCAGTACTTC. This sequence encodes CASSRTNQETQYF. Together with reference TRBV2 and TRBJ2-5, the CDR3 gives the full variable domain: EPEVTQTPSHQVTQMGQEVILRCVPISNHLYFYWYRQILGQKVEFLVSFYNNEISEKSEIFDDQFSVERPDGSNFTLKIRSTKLEDSAMYFCASSRTNQETQYFGPGTRLLVL.

The rearrangement uses TRBV7-3 and TRBJ1-1; D call uncertain. The CDR3 is 13 amino acids. V lost 2 bases to trimming and J lost 4 bases, with 8 bases between them. CDR1 SGHTA and CDR2 FQGTGA come from the germline V gene. The CDR3 DNA follows: TGTGCCAGCAGCTTATATGGAAGCACTGAAGCTTTCTTT. This gives the protein CASSLYGSTEAFF.

This clonotype was seen a few times. The DNA for the CDR3 is TGTGCCAGCAGTCCCGGGACTAGAACGATACGGGGATACAATGAGCAGTTCTTC. This encodes CASSPGTRTIRGYNEQFF. The chain is built from TRBV27 and TRBJ2-1; 8 positions match TRBD2. The CDR3 is 18 amino acids. Trimming at V came to 5 bases and at J to 4 bases, leaving 16 bases not matched to a gene. Germline V gene lookup returns CDR1 MNHEY and CDR2 SMNVEV (reference sequence).

This chain links TRBV6-2 or TRBV6-3 with TRBJ2-2; unclear D gene. Per germline, CDR1 MNHEY and CDR2 SVGEGT. This CDR3 contains 13 residues. Deletions cut 5 bases from V and 4 bases from J, with 8 bases between. CDR3 region: CASSIMPTGELFF. CDR3 nucleotides: TGTGCCAGCAGTATAATGCCCACCGGGGAGCTGTTTTTT.

This clonotype has a count of ten or more. CDR3 nucleotides: TGCGCCAGCAGTGAGCAAGCTGGAGAGACCCAGTACTTC. This gives the protein CASSEQAGETQYF. The chain couples TRBV10-2 to TRBJ2-5; no reliable D call. The V end was cut by 2 bases, the J end by 4 bases, with 8 bases between. This CDR3 region has 13 residues. Germline CDR1 and CDR2: WSHSY and SAAADI.